The entry below gives a single TCR beta chain sequence along with its context. Its cognate antigen is unknown. As every portion of the isolated RNA was reverse transcribed, the sequencing read expressed TCRB transcripts. Here immunoSEQ multiplex PCR was the method, and the copy in TCRdb shows in-frame clones only, minus some. This sample yields about 41,000 clones, of which roughly 70% are seen a single time; more than 1.5% belongs to the top ten. This sample is drawn from a study of beta chain features in type 1 diabetes. Study-wide results and limits: Among all four CD4+ subsets, Type 1 diabetes patients had TCRB CDR3s that were moderately but significantly shorter.

The germline V gene encodes CDR1 KGHSH and CDR2 LQKENI. The V end was cut by 4 bases, the J end by 0 bases, with 12 bases between. The CDR3 extends over 15 amino acids. The sequence came from a man younger than 40 with type 1 diabetes. Some clones in this sample may be carry-over from other donors' samples. Input material: Tregs from blood. This sequence joins TRBV18 and TRBJ1-2; no firm D call. The chain's CDR3 is CASSRESSTNYGYTF. DNA of the CDR3: TGTGCCAGCTCACGAGAATCTTCCACTAACTATGGCTACACCTTC. Full variable domain (remainder filled in from reference TRBV18 and TRBJ1-2): NAGVMQNPRHLVRRRGQEARLRCSPMKGHSHVYWYRQLPEEGLKFMVYLQKENIIDESGMPKERFSAEFPKEGPSILRIQQVVRGDSAAYFCASSRESSTNYGYTFGSGTRLTVV.